Listed here are 6 T cell receptor beta chains from one sample, sequenced in a study of identical twins. MiXCR was run by TCRdb on the 5' RACE reads, yielding one entry per CDR3 protein. The table has 1.5 million to 2 million distinct CDR3 sequences, 25% to 35% seen once. Sequenced material: cord blood. These receptors were obtained from a newborn girl in good health.

J is TRBJ2-5 and V is TRBV29-1, with D unresolved. Looked up from germline, CDR1 is SQVTM and CDR2 is ANQGSEA. Trimming left V 4 bases short and J 11 bases short, with 14 bases between. The CDR3 has 11 residues. CDR3 coding DNA: TGCAGCGTTGGGTACTACAATGAGCAGTACTTC. Its protein is CSVGYYNEQYF.

The rearrangement links TRBV5-1 to TRBJ1-5, with 7 positions matching TRBD1. Trimming removed 0 bases from V and 8 bases from J; junction bases left unmatched: 8. Per germline, CDR1 SGHRS and CDR2 YFSETQ. The CDR3 length is 15 residues. CDR3: CASSLGQGVSEPQHF. The CDR3 bases are TGCGCCAGCAGCTTGGGACAGGGTGTTAGTGAGCCCCAGCATTTT. The full variable domain, rest sourced from reference TRBV5-1 and TRBJ1-5, is KAGVTQTPRYLIKTRGQQVTLSCSPISGHRSVSWYQQTPGQGLQFLFEYFSETQRNKGNFPGRFSGRQFSNSRSEMNVSTLELGDSALYLCASSLGQGVSEPQHFGDGTRLSIL.

The V and J genes are TRBV9 and TRBJ2-3, with 13 bases lining up with TRBD2. Germline V gene sequence: CDR1 SGDLS, CDR2 YYNGEE. Trimming at V came to 4 bases and at J to 2 bases, leaving 13 bases not matched to a gene. The length of the CDR3 is 19 residues. The CDR3 loop is CASSPALRLAGGLTDTQYF. The CDR3 nucleotides are TGTGCCAGCAGCCCCGCCCTCCGACTAGCGGGGGGCCTCACAGATACGCAGTATTTT.

The chain uses TRBV5-1 and TRBJ2-3, with D possibly called TRBD1 or TRBD2 (6 bases each). CDR1 is SGHRS, CDR2 YFSETQ, per germline. V was cut by 5 bases and J by 4 bases, with 20 bases left in between. The CDR3 length is 16 residues. DNA for the CDR3: TGCGCCAGCAGTAGGGGATTAGTCGGGGGCGCAGATACGCAGTATTTT. Its protein product is CASSRGLVGGADTQYF.

This clonotype was picked up many times. Written as DNA, the CDR3 is TGTGCCAGCAGCCCAATCCCGGCCTACGAGCAGTACTTC. Protein: CASSPIPAYEQYF. The V gene is TRBV3-1, the J gene TRBJ2-7; D remains ambiguous. CDR3 length: 13 residues. The V end was cut by 4 bases, the J end by 2 bases, with 9 bases between. In germline, CDR1 is LGHDT, CDR2 YNNKEL (reference sequence).

This clonotype has more than one count but fewer than ten. The chain uses TRBV6-1 and TRBJ1-4, with a possible D match to TRBD1 (6 bases). Germline V gives CDR1 MNHNS, CDR2 SASEGT. This CDR3 contains 13 residues. The V end lost 4 bases, the J end lost 5 bases, and 8 bases lay between the germline ends. The CDR3 protein is CASSGGANEKLFF. DNA of the CDR3: TGTGCCAGCAGTGGGGGGGCCAATGAAAAACTGTTTTTT.